This T cell receptor (beta chain) was identified in a study of T cells in Graves' hyperthyroidism and ophthalmopathy. There were TCR beta CDR3 regions amplified from RNA transcripts. A set of HTBI primers served as the primers for a first-round RT-PCR of the TCR CDR3. TCRdb independently ran MiXCR on the multiplex PCR reads; one entry per CDR3 protein. Among some 400,000 distinct CDR3 sequences, approximately 15% were seen once, and the ten largest hold around 10%. Uncontrolled infection, other autoimmune disease, pregnancy and lactation each barred patients from inclusion. Germline V gives CDR1 LGHNT, CDR2 FRNRAP. This CDR3 has 18 residues. V shed 2 bases and J shed 3 bases, with 19 bases lying between them. At least ten counts were recorded for this clonotype.

This sequence joins TRBV12-5 and TRBJ2-2; possibly TRBD2 for D (5 bases). Source material: blood. The receptor comes from a woman aged 55 to 70 with Graves' hyperthyroidism. The CDR3 DNA follows: TGTGCTAGTGGTTTGTTAAGCCCTTCGCAGCGGCACACCGGGGAGCTGTTTTTT. It yields the protein CASGLLSPSQRHTGELFF.